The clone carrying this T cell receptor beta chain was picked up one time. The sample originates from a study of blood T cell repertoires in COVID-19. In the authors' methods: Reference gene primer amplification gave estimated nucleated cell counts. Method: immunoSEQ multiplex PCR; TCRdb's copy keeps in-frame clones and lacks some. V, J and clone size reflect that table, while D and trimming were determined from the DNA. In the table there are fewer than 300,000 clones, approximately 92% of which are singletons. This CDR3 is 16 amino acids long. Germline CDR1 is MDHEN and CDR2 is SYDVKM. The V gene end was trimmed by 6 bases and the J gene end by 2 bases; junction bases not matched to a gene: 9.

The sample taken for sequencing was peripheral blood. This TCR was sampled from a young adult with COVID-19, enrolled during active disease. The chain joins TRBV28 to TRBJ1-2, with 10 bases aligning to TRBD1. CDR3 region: CASRSDRGPANYGYTF. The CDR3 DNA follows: TGTGCCAGCAGGAGCGACAGGGGGCCCGCAAACTATGGCTACACCTTC.